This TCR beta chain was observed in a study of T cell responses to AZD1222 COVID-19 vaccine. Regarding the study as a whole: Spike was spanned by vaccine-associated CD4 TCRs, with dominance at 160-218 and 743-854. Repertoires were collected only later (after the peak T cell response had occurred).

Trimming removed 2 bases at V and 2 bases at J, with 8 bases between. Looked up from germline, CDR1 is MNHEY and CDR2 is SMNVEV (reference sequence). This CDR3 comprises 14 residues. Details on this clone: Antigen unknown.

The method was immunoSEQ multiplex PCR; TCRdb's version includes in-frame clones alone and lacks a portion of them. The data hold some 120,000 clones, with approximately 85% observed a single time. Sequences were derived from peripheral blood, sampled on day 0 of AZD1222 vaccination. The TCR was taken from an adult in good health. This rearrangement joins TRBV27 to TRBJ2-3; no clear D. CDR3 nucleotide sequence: TGTGCCAGCAGTTTAGCTCGGTTCACAGATACGCAGTATTTT. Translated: CASSLARFTDTQYF.